This TCR beta chain was obtained from a study of graft-versus-host responses after intestinal transplantation. Study-level background: Each recipient received a multivisceral, liver-intestinal, or isolated intestinal graft. Induction with anti-thymocyte globulin, then tacrolimus and steroids for around three years, was given to all recipients. Study findings and constraints: Early declines in HvG clones that occurred post-transplant were associated with peak circulating GvH clone levels. There were GvH clones found in recipient marrow, and some of them appeared first in ileum or blood.

Some clones are missing from TCRdb's copy, which holds only in-frame ones; the method was immunoSEQ multiplex PCR. The table includes about 30,000 clones, around 80% detected once. From germline, CDR1 is SEHNR and CDR2 FQNEAQ (reference sequence). The CDR3 loop spans 14 amino acids. V lost 3 bases and J lost 4; bases outside the gene matches: 4. Processing released intraepithelial and lamina propria lymphocytes from the graft tissue. This clone came up a few times. What it binds is unknown. Source: ileum tissue, taken 98 days after intestinal transplantation. The origin of this receptor is a human patient who received an intestinal transplant, so some T cells may come from the graft donor. The rearrangement links TRBV7-9 to TRBJ2-3; the match to TRBD1 covers 7 bases. CDR3 sequence (DNA): TGTGCCAGCAGCTTCGACAGGGCGTCAGATACGCAGTATTTT. Its protein is CASSFDRASDTQYF.